The 27 T cell receptor beta chains below were found in one sample sequenced in a study of cytomegalovirus exposure and HLA in healthy donors. The PCR made use of 60 Vbeta and 13 Jbeta primers. Clones were sequenced by immunoSEQ multiplex PCR, and TCRdb holds only the in-frame ones, with some missing. The sample contains roughly 97,000 clones, 9.5% to 13% of which appear only once. The material sequenced was PBMCs. The receptors come from a man aged 35-49 years in good health and CMV-seropositive.

The rearrangement links TRBV7-9 to TRBJ2-6; 9 nucleotides match TRBD2. Trimming at V came to 5 bases and at J to 0 bases, leaving 8 bases not matched to a gene. Germline CDR1 reads SEHNR; CDR2 reads FQNEAQ (reference sequence). The CDR3 consists of 18 residues. CDR3 coding DNA: TGTGCCAGCAGCCTATTAGCGGGAGAGAACTCTGGGGCCAACGTCCTGACTTTC. Its protein is CASSLLAGENSGANVLTF.

This clone was seen a few times. V and J are TRBV5-5 and TRBJ1-4, with 9 bases aligning to TRBD1. J gave up 7 bases and V 4 bases, and 8 bases lay outside the gene matches. The CDR3 is 15 amino acids. Germline assignment: CDR1 SGHKS and CDR2 YYEKEE (reference sequence). CDR3 loop: CASSRTDRGGEKLFF. In DNA form, the CDR3 reads TGTGCCAGCAGCCGGACGGACAGGGGAGGTGAAAAACTGTTTTTT.

The genes are TRBV19 and TRBJ1-2; D gene uncertain. V was shortened by 10 bases and J by 2 bases, with 8 bases between the two germline ends. CDR3 length: 11 residues. Germline-derived CDR1 and CDR2 are LNHDA and SQIVND (reference sequence). CDR3 loop: CATGKNYGYTF. The CDR3 bases are TGTGCCACCGGGAAAAACTATGGCTACACCTTC. The whole variable domain, remainder taken from reference TRBV19 and TRBJ1-2, is DGGITQSPKYLFRKEGQNVTLSCEQNLNHDAMYWYRQDPGQGLRLIYYSQIVNDFQKGDIAEGYSVSREKKESFPLTVTSAQKNPTAFYLCATGKNYGYTFGSGTRLTVV.

This clone was found a few times. V usage is TRBV4-1 and J usage is TRBJ2-2; 7 positions agree with TRBD2. With 1 base clipped from V and 4 bases from J, the junction kept 9 bases outside the gene matches. CDR1 and CDR2 from the germline V gene are MGHRA and YSYEKL. The CDR3 spans 17 residues. The CDR3 coding sequence is TGCGCCAGCAGCCAAGGTCGAGAGGGAGGGTTCACCGGGGAGCTGTTTTTT. Translation gives CASSQGREGGFTGELFF.

The chain is built from TRBV7-9 and TRBJ2-1, with 11 bases that match TRBD2. The CDR3 has 18 residues. Germline CDR1 SEHNR, CDR2 FQNEAQ (reference sequence). V was pared by 2 bases and J by 0 bases, with 6 bases of the junction left unmatched. CDR3: CASSLFLAGGPSYNEQFF. The CDR3 DNA reads TGTGCCAGCAGCTTATTTTTAGCGGGAGGGCCCTCCTACAATGAGCAGTTCTTC.

The chain employs TRBV9 and TRBJ1-1; D uncertain. The CDR3 runs to 13 residues. Per the germline V gene, CDR1 is SGDLS and CDR2 is YYNGEE. V shed 3 bases and J shed 2 bases, with 8 bases lying between them. The CDR3 loop is CASSGQVNTEAFF. The CDR3 DNA is TGTGCCAGCAGCGGACAAGTCAACACTGAAGCTTTCTTT.

This clone was found a few times. The chain uses TRBV10-3 and TRBJ2-7; TRBD1 matches at 7 bases. The CDR3 length is 12 residues. Germline V lookup: CDR1 ENHRY, CDR2 SYGVKD. J gave up 6 bases and V 9 bases, and 8 bases lay outside the gene matches. In DNA, the CDR3 is TGTGCCATTAGGACAGGAAGAACCGAGCAGTACTTC. Encoded protein: CAIRTGRTEQYF.

The chain joins TRBV2 to TRBJ2-7; TRBD2 aligns across 9 bases. V lost 4 bases to trimming and J lost 3 bases; unmatched junction nucleotides: 4. Germline lookup yields CDR1 SNHLY and CDR2 FYNNEI. This CDR3 region has 14 residues. The CDR3 DNA sequence: TGTGCCAGCAGTGTTTATAGCGGGAGCTACGAGCAGTACTTC. Residues: CASSVYSGSYEQYF.

This clone was found a few times. The genes are TRBV19 and TRBJ2-3; 10 bases match TRBD2. Looked up from germline, CDR1 is LNHDA and CDR2 is SQIVND (reference sequence). CDR3 size: 14 residues. With V trimmed by 4 bases and J by 10 bases, 8 bases remained unmatched. This chain's CDR3 is CASSRKREGRSQYF. CDR3 nucleotides: TGTGCCAGTAGTAGGAAGCGGGAGGGCCGGTCGCAGTATTTT.

This clone has a handful of counts. The chain is built from TRBV28 and TRBJ1-1; 9 bases align to TRBD1. CDR3 length equals 14 residues. The V gene's germline CDR1 is MDHEN and CDR2 SYDVKM. The V segment lost 5 bases and the J segment 2 bases; nucleotides outside the gene matches: 3. The CDR3 loop reads CASSGQGINTEAFF. Here the CDR3 DNA reads TGTGCCAGCAGTGGACAGGGGATAAACACTGAAGCTTTCTTT. Together with reference TRBV28 and TRBJ1-1, the CDR3 gives the full variable domain: DVKVTQSSRYLVKRTGEKVFLECVQDMDHENMFWYRQDPGLGLRLIYFSYDVKMKEKGDIPEGYSVSREKKERFSLILESASTNQTSMYLCASSGQGINTEAFFGQGTRLTVV.

The chain recombines TRBV4-3 with TRBJ2-3, with 8 bases identical to TRBD1. Losses at the gene ends were 0 bases for V and 4 bases for J; bases not matched to a gene: 6. CDR1 is LGHNA and CDR2 is YSLEER in the germline V gene. This CDR3 is 16 amino acids long. The CDR3 protein is CASSQDLGQGADTQYF. DNA for the CDR3: TGCGCCAGCAGCCAAGATCTCGGACAGGGCGCAGATACGCAGTATTTT.

This clone was recorded a few times. Other DNA sequences in the sample encode the same CDR3. V and J are TRBV27 and TRBJ2-1; the D gene is possibly TRBD2 (6 bases). Germline V gene data show CDR1 as MNHEY and CDR2 as SMNVEV (reference sequence). The CDR3 sequence is 14 residues long. With 3 bases removed from V and 1 base from J, the gap between germline ends came to 7 bases. The CDR3: CASSLGGSYNEQFF. The CDR3 nucleotides are TGTGCCAGCAGTTTGGGGGGTTCCTACAATGAGCAGTTCTTC.

This CDR3 is CASSPGLAQETQYF. In DNA, the CDR3 is TGTGCCAGCAGCCCAGGACTAGCCCAAGAGACCCAGTACTTC. The chain couples TRBV7-2 to TRBJ2-5; 8 nucleotides agree with TRBD2. This CDR3 has 14 residues. V gave up 5 bases and J gave up 1 base; unmatched junction bases: 3. CDR1 SGHTA and CDR2 FQGNSA come from the germline V gene.

A few counts support this clone. This rearrangement joins TRBV7-9 to TRBJ2-1; TRBD2 might be the D (5 bases). V lost 3 bases, J lost 6 bases, and 15 bases lay in between. Looked up from germline, CDR1 is SEHNR and CDR2 is FQNEAQ (reference sequence). The CDR3 extends over 15 amino acids. The CDR3 sequence is CASSFSEGLGNEQFF. The CDR3 bases are TGTGCCAGCAGCTTCAGCGAGGGCTTAGGCAATGAGCAGTTCTTC. Filled out from reference TRBV7-9 and TRBJ2-1, the complete variable domain reads DTGVSQNPRHKITKRGQNVTFRCDPISEHNRLYWYRQTLGQGPEFLTYFQNEAQLEKSRLLSDRFSAERPKGSFSTLEIQRTEQGDSAMYLCASSFSEGLGNEQFFGPGTRLTVL.

This clone was observed a few times. The genes are TRBV27 and TRBJ2-2; 8 bases agree with TRBD2. Trimming cost V 5 bases and J 6 bases; bases outside gene matches: 11. From germline, CDR1 is MNHEY and CDR2 SMNVEV (reference sequence). This CDR3 comprises 16 residues. In DNA form, the CDR3 reads TGTGCCAGCAGTCCCCTGGATAGCGGGAATCCCGGGGAGCTGTTTTTT. The encoded protein is CASSPLDSGNPGELFF.

Only a few counts were recorded for this clone. CDR3 sequence: CASRRQPQHF. Written as DNA, the CDR3 is TGTGCCAGCAGGAGACAGCCCCAGCATTTT. This sequence joins TRBV7-9 and TRBJ1-5, with unresolved D. CDR3 length equals 10 residues. Trimming removed 6 bases at V and 7 bases at J, with 4 bases between. Germline V gene sequence: CDR1 SEHNR, CDR2 FQNEAQ (reference sequence).

This clone came up a few times. V and J are TRBV28 and TRBJ2-7, with 7 bases matching TRBD1. The V gene end was trimmed by 4 bases and the J gene end by 3 bases; junction bases not matched to a gene: 3. CDR1 MDHEN and CDR2 SYDVKM come from the germline V gene. The CDR3 has 13 residues. CDR3 bases: TGTGCCAGCAGTTGGGACAGTAACTACGAGCAGTACTTC. Its translation: CASSWDSNYEQYF.

This clone was detected a few times. The gene calls are TRBV5-4 and TRBJ1-2, with 8 bases identical to TRBD1. CDR1 and CDR2 (germline): SGHNT, YYREEE (reference sequence). Trimming cost V 3 bases and J 4 bases; bases outside gene matches: 8. The CDR3 runs to 15 residues. In DNA form, the CDR3 reads TGTGCCAGCAGCTCGGGGAGACAGGGGAGCTATGGCTACACCTTC. Its protein product is CASSSGRQGSYGYTF. Full variable domain (outside the CDR3, taken from reference TRBV5-4 and TRBJ1-2): ETGVTQSPTHLIKTRGQQVTLRCSSQSGHNTVSWYQQALGQGPQFIFQYYREEENGRGNFPPRFSGLQFPNYSSELNVNALELDDSALYLCASSSGRQGSYGYTFGSGTRLTVV.

The gene calls are TRBV6-5 and TRBJ1-5, with no clear D. The CDR3 is 14 residues long. The V end lost 2 bases, the J end lost 1 base, and 6 bases lay between the germline ends. Germline values: CDR1 MNHEY, CDR2 SVGAGI. CDR3: CASSYGQSNQPQHF. CDR3 nucleotide sequence: TGTGCCAGCAGTTACGGGCAGAGCAATCAGCCCCAGCATTTT.

This clone came up a few times. The V gene is TRBV7-9, the J gene TRBJ2-1; TRBD2 matches 7 bases. CDR3 length equals 18 residues. V shed 5 bases, J shed 5 bases, and the junction held 18 bases outside the gene matches. Germline V lookup: CDR1 SEHNR, CDR2 FQNEAQ (reference sequence). The CDR3 region has the DNA TGTGCCAGCAGCCAGTACCCTCCTACGGGAGGCCCTAACAATGAGCAGTTCTTC. Its protein product is CASSQYPPTGGPNNEQFF.

This chain links TRBV2 with TRBJ1-5, with no clear D. Germline CDR1 is SNHLY and CDR2 is FYNNEI. The V gene lost 7 bases and the J gene lost 0 bases, with 10 bases spanning the gap. There are 14 residues in the CDR3. The CDR3, as DNA: TGTGCCAGCACCCTAGAATATAGCAATCAGCCCCAGCATTTT. It codes for CASTLEYSNQPQHF.

DNA of the CDR3: TGTGCCAGCAGCCCTGGGACTAGCGGGAGAGAGACCCAGTACTTC. Translation gives CASSPGTSGRETQYF. The chain couples TRBV7-3 to TRBJ2-5; 14 bases are a match to TRBD2. This CDR3 contains 15 residues. The V and J ends lost 5 bases and 4 bases, in that order; junction bases with no gene match: 3. Germline CDR1 reads SGHTA; CDR2 reads FQGTGA.

The chain couples TRBV7-3 to TRBJ2-7; the D gene is possibly TRBD2 (6 bases). Germline values: CDR1 SGHTA, CDR2 FQGTGA. The V end lost 2 bases, the J end lost 2 bases, and 13 bases lay between the germline ends. The CDR3 sequence is 15 residues long. CDR3: CASSLGAGPPYEQYF. The CDR3 DNA reads TGTGCCAGCAGCTTAGGGGCGGGACCCCCCTACGAGCAGTACTTC.

J is TRBJ2-5 and V is TRBV28; D unresolved. Germline CDR1 is MDHEN and CDR2 is SYDVKM. CDR3 length: 12 residues. Trimming pared 7 bases from V and 2 bases from J, leaving 8 bases between. In nucleotides, the CDR3 is TGTGCCAGCAACCAGGAACAAGAGACCCAGTACTTC. It translates to CASNQEQETQYF.

This clone was counted between two and nine times. The rearrangement joins TRBV29-1 to TRBJ2-1, with TRBD2 identical over 8 bases. The CDR3 has 12 amino acids. Germline trimming cut 7 bases from V and 3 bases from J; bases unmatched to any gene: 2. Germline values: CDR1 SQVTM, CDR2 ANQGSEA. The CDR3 nucleotides read TGCAGCGGGACTAGCTACTACAATGAGCAGTTCTTC. It codes for CSGTSYYNEQFF.

In its sample, this clone was seen many times. The chain employs TRBV19 and TRBJ2-7; 7 positions agree with TRBD2. Germline trimming cut 5 bases from V and 6 bases from J; bases unmatched to any gene: 16. Per germline, CDR1 LNHDA and CDR2 SQIVND (reference sequence). The CDR3 extends over 16 amino acids. Written as DNA, the CDR3 is TGTGCCAGTAGTCCCTTGGGGGGGACCCGAGGAACCGAGCAGTACTTC. Its translation: CASSPLGGTRGTEQYF.

CDR3 residues: CASSPVPVAGSSTDTQYF. CDR3 nucleotide sequence: TGTGCCAGCAGCCCCGTACCCGTAGCGGGATCTAGCACAGATACGCAGTATTTT. The chain joins TRBV7-8 to TRBJ2-3; 8 nucleotides align to TRBD2. V lost 5 bases, J lost 0 bases, and 13 bases stayed unmatched. This CDR3 contains 18 residues. The germline CDR1 and CDR2 sequences are SGHVS and FQNEAQ.